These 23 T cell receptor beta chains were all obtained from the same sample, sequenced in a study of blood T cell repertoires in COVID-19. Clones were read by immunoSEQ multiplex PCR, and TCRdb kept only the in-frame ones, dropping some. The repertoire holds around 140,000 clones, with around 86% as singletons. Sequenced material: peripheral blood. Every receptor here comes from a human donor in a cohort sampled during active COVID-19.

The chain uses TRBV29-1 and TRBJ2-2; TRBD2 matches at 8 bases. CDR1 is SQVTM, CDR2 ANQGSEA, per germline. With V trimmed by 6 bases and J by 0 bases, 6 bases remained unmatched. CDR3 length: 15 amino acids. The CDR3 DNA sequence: TGCAGCGTATCCACTAGCGGAACGAACACCGGGGAGCTGTTTTTT. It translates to CSVSTSGTNTGELFF.

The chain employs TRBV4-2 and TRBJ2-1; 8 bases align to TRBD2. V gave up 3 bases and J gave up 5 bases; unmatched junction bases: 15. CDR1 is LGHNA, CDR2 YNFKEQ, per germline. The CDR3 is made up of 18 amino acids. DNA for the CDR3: TGTGCCAGCAGCCAGGGACTAGGGCGGGAGAGTCCTAACAATGAGCAGTTCTTC. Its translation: CASSQGLGRESPNNEQFF.

This CDR3 reads CASSTSGNTDTQYF. The CDR3 DNA is TGTGCCAGCAGTACTAGCGGAAATACAGATACGCAGTATTTT. The gene calls are TRBV28 and TRBJ2-3; the match to TRBD2 covers 8 bases. Germline CDR1 and CDR2: MDHEN and SYDVKM. This CDR3 region has 14 residues. J lost 3 bases, V lost 5 bases, and 4 bases had no gene match.

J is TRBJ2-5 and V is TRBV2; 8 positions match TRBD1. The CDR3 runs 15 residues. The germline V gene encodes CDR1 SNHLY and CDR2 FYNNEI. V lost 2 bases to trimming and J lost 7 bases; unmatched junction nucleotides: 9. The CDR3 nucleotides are TGTGCCAGCAGTGAACGGCAGGGGGCATCGGGGACCCAGTACTTC. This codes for CASSERQGASGTQYF.

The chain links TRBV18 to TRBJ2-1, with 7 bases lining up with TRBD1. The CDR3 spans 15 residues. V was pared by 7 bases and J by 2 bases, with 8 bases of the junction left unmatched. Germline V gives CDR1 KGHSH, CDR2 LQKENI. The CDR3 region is CASLLTGAAYNEQFF. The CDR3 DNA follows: TGTGCCAGCTTACTAACAGGGGCCGCCTACAATGAGCAGTTCTTC.

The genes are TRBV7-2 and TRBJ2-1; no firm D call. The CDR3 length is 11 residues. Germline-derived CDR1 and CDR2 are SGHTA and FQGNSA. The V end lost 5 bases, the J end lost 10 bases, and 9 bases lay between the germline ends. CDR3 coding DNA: TGTGCCAGCAGCCTCCTCGTGGAGCAGTTCTTC. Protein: CASSLLVEQFF. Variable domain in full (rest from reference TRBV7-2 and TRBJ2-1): GAGVSQSPSNKVTEKGKDVELRCDPISGHTALYWYRQSLGQGLEFLIYFQGNSAPDKSGLPSDRFSAERTGGSVSTLTIQRTQQEDSAVYLCASSLLVEQFFGPGTRLTVL.

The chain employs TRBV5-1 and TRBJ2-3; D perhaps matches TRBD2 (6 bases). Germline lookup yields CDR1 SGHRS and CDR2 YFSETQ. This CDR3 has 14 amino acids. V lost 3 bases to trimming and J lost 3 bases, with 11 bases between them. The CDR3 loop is CASSSEGGTDTQYF. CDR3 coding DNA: TGCGCCAGCAGCTCGGAAGGAGGGACAGATACGCAGTATTTT.

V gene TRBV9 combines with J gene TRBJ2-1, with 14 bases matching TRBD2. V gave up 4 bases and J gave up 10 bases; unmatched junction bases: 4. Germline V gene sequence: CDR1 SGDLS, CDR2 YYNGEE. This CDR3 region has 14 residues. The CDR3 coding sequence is TGTGCCAGCAGCTCCGGGACTAGCGGGAGAGAGCAGTTCTTC. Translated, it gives CASSSGTSGREQFF.

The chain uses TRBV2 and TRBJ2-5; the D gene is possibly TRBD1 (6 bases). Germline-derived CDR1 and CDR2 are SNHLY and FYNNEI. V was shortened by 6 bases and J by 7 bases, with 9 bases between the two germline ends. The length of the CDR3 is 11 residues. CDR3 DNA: TGTGCCAGCAGGGAACAGGGGACCCAGTACTTC. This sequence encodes CASREQGTQYF. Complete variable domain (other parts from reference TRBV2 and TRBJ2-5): EPEVTQTPSHQVTQMGQEVILRCVPISNHLYFYWYRQILGQKVEFLVSFYNNEISEKSEIFDDQFSVERPDGSNFTLKIRSTKLEDSAMYFCASREQGTQYFGPGTRLLVL.

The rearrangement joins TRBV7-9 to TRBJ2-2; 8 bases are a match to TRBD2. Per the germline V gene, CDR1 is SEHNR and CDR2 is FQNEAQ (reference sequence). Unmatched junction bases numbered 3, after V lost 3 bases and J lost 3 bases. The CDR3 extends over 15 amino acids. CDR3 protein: CASSFGTSYTGELFF. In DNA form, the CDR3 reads TGTGCCAGCAGCTTCGGGACTAGTTACACCGGGGAGCTGTTTTTT.

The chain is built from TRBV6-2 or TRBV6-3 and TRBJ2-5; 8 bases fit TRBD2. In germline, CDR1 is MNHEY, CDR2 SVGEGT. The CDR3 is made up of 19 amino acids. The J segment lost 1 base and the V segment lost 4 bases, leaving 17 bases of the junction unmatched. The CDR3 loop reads CASSSGILAGYLSQETQYF. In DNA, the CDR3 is TGTGCCAGCAGTTCAGGGATTTTAGCGGGATACCTGTCCCAAGAGACCCAGTACTTC.

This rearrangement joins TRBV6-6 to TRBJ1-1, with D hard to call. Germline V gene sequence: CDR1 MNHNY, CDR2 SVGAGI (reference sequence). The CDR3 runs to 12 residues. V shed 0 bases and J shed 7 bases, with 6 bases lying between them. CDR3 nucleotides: TGTGCCAGCAGTTACTCTCGGGGTGAAGCTTTCTTT. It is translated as CASSYSRGEAFF.

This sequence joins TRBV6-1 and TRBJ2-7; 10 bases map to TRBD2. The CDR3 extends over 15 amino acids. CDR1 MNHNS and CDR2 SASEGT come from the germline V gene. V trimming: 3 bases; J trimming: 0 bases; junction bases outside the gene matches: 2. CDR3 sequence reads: CASSETSGSSYEQYF. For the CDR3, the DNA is TGTGCCAGCAGTGAGACTAGCGGGTCCTCCTACGAGCAGTACTTC.

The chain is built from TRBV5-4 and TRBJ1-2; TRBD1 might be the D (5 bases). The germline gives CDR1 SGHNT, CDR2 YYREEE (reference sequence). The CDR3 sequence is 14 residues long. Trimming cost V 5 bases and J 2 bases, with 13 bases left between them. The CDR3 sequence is CASRTGRENYGYTF. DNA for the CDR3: TGTGCCAGCAGGACGGGACGGGAGAACTATGGCTACACCTTC.

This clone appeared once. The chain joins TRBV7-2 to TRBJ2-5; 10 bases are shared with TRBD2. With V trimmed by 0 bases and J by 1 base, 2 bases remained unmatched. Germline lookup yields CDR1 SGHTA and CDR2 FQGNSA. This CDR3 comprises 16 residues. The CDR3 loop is CASSLAASGGQETQYF. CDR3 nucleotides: TGTGCCAGCAGCTTAGCGGCTAGCGGGGGCCAAGAGACCCAGTACTTC. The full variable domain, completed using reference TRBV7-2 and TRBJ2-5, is GAGVSQSPSNKVTEKGKDVELRCDPISGHTALYWYRQSLGQGLEFLIYFQGNSAPDKSGLPSDRFSAERTGGSVSTLTIQRTQQEDSAVYLCASSLAASGGQETQYFGPGTRLLVL.

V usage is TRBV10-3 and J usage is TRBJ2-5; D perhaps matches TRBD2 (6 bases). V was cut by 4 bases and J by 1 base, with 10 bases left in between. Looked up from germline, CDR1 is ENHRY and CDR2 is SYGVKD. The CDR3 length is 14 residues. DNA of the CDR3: TGTGCCATCAGTGGGGACTGGTCCCAAGAGACCCAGTACTTC. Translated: CAISGDWSQETQYF.

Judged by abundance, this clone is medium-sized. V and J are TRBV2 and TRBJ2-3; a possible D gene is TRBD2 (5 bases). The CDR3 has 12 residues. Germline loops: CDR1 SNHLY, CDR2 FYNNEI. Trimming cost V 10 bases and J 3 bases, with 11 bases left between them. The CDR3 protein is CATSLETDTQYF. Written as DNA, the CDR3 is TGTGCCACCTCACTAGAAACAGATACGCAGTATTTT.

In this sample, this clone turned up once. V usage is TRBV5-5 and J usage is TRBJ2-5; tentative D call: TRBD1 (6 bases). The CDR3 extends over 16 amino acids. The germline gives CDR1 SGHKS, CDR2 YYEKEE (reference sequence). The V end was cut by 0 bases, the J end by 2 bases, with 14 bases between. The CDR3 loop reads CASSLGAGATQETQYF. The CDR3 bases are TGTGCCAGCAGCTTGGGGGCAGGGGCCACGCAAGAGACCCAGTACTTC.

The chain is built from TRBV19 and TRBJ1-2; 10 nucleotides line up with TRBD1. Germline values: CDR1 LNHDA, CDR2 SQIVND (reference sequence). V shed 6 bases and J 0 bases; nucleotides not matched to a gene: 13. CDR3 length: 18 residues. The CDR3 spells CASSPPGQGTLANYGYTF. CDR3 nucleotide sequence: TGTGCCAGTAGCCCTCCGGGACAGGGGACATTAGCTAACTATGGCTACACCTTC. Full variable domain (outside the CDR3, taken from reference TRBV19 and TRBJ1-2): DGGITQSPKYLFRKEGQNVTLSCEQNLNHDAMYWYRQDPGQGLRLIYYSQIVNDFQKGDIAEGYSVSREKKESFPLTVTSAQKNPTAFYLCASSPPGQGTLANYGYTFGSGTRLTVV.

The CDR3 loop reads CASSRQPLGPNNEQFF. Here the CDR3 DNA reads TGTGCCAGCAGCCGCCAGCCGTTGGGGCCTAACAATGAGCAGTTCTTC. The chain recombines TRBV7-3 with TRBJ2-1; D possibly corresponds to TRBD1 (5 bases). V shed 5 bases and J shed 5 bases, with 19 bases lying between them. The CDR3 spans 16 residues. Per germline, CDR1 SGHTA and CDR2 FQGTGA. The full variable domain, in which reference TRBV7-3 and TRBJ2-1 provide the parts outside the CDR3, is GAGVSQTPSNKVTEKGKYVELRCDPISGHTALYWYRQSLGQGPEFLIYFQGTGAADDSGLPNDRFFAVRPEGSVSTLKIQRTERGDSAVYLCASSRQPLGPNNEQFFGPGTRLTVL.

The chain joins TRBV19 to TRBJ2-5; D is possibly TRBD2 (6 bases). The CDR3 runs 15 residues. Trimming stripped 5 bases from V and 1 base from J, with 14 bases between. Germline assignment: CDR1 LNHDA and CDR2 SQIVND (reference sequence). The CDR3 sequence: CASSGGRQVQETQYF. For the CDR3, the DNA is TGTGCCAGTAGTGGAGGGCGGCAGGTCCAAGAGACCCAGTACTTC.

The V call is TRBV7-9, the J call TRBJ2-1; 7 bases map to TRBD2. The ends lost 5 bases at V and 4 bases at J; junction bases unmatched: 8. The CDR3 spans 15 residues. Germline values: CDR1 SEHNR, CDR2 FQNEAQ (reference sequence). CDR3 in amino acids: CASSVSGTTYNEQFF. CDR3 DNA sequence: TGTGCCAGCAGCGTATCCGGGACTACTTACAATGAGCAGTTCTTC.

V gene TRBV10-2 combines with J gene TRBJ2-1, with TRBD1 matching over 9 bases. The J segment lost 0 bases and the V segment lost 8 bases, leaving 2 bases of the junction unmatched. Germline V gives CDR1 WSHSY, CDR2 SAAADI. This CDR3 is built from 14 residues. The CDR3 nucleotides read TGCGCCAGCCGGGACAGGGCCTCCTACAATGAGCAGTTCTTC. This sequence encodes CASRDRASYNEQFF.